This paragraph covers one T cell receptor beta chain sequence. This record belongs to a study of hypomethylating agent response in myelodysplastic syndrome. TCRdb's table, derived via immunoSEQ multiplex PCR, lists solely in-frame clones and lacks some. The repertoire has over 6,000 clones, just under 85% of them found once; the top ten carry around 8.9%. The CDR3 runs 15 residues. The V gene end was trimmed by 3 bases and the J gene end by 10 bases; junction bases not matched to a gene: 6. Germline CDR1 reads SEHNR; CDR2 reads FQNEAQ (reference sequence). The sequence derives from a human donor with myelodysplastic syndrome. The sample here was bone marrow, taken before or after starting hypomethylating agent treatment for myelodysplastic syndrome (not recorded which). This sequence joins TRBV7-9 and TRBJ2-1, with 13 bases identical to TRBD2. CDR3 sequence (DNA): TGTGCCAGCAGCTTGAGACTAGCGGGAGGCAACGAGCAGTTCTTC. Translated, it gives CASSLRLAGGNEQFF.